The clone carrying this T cell receptor beta chain has a handful of counts. J gave up 5 bases and V 6 bases, and 18 bases lay outside the gene matches. The CDR3 runs 17 residues. This sample stems from a study of blood T cell repertoires in COVID-19. Whole-study context: In each case, the material was cDNA or gDNA derived from T cells, B-cell-depleted T cells, or PBMCs.

Repertoires were generated with immunoSEQ multiplex PCR, while TCRdb's copy carries only in-frame clones and drops some. This sample has under 250,000 clones, with 80% found just once. Cohorts were assigned according to the clinical history that participants reported. Sequencing used PBMCs or T cells enriched from blood (not recorded which). V usage is TRBV6-7 and J usage is TRBJ2-7, with 8 bases fitting TRBD2. TRBV6-7 is an open reading frame whose function is uncertain. This clonotype originated in a man aged 30-40 years with acute COVID-19. CDR3 in DNA: TGTGCCAGCAGCCGGAGTCCGGGACTAGAGTTGGGGCACGAGCAGTACTTC. This sequence encodes CASSRSPGLELGHEQYF.